The next 20 T cell receptor beta chains were all read from a single sample in a study of T cell changes during pregnancy in multiple sclerosis. Sequencing used immunoSEQ multiplex PCR; TCRdb keeps in-frame clones, though not all of them. Here the sample spans tens of thousands of clones, 75% to 95% being singletons. The sample in question was peripheral blood, obtained in the third trimester of pregnancy. These receptors came from a female donor in good health, enrolled as a control in a pregnancy study.

The rearrangement uses TRBV6-6 and TRBJ2-7; 8 nucleotides align to TRBD1. The CDR3 is 14 amino acids. V was clipped by 4 bases and J by 3 bases; unmatched bases: 5. CDR1 MNHNY and CDR2 SVGAGI come from the germline V gene (reference sequence). The CDR3 bases are TGTGCCAGCAGTTTAGGACAGGGCCGCTACGAGCAGTACTTC. This encodes CASSLGQGRYEQYF.

The chain uses TRBV28 and TRBJ1-4; 9 positions match TRBD1. Germline V gene lookup returns CDR1 MDHEN and CDR2 SYDVKM. Trimming cost V 11 bases and J 14 bases; bases outside gene matches: 9. The CDR3 extends over 11 amino acids. In DNA form, the CDR3 reads TGTGCCTCGGGACAGGGTCCCCCTCTGTTTTTT. As protein: CASGQGPPLFF.

The J gene is TRBJ1-1, the V gene TRBV7-2, with a possible D match to TRBD1 (5 bases). V shed 6 bases and J shed 4 bases, with 12 bases lying between them. The V gene's germline CDR1 is SGHTA and CDR2 FQGNSA. This CDR3 has 13 amino acids. CDR3: CASRGPLGTEAFF. DNA for the CDR3: TGTGCCAGCAGGGGGCCTCTCGGCACTGAAGCTTTCTTT.

The chain couples TRBV18 to TRBJ1-1, with a weak D call TRBD1 (5 bases). V lost 5 bases and J 1 base, leaving 8 bases between the germline ends. The CDR3 sequence is 13 residues long. Germline CDR1 and CDR2: KGHSH and LQKENI. CDR3 in amino acids: CASSSGQNTEAFF. Written as DNA, the CDR3 is TGTGCCAGCTCATCAGGGCAGAACACTGAAGCTTTCTTT.

The rearrangement uses TRBV28 and TRBJ1-1; D might be TRBD1 (5 bases). The V and J ends lost 3 bases and 0 bases respectively, with 14 bases between them. The CDR3 length is 16 residues. Germline V CDR1 and CDR2: MDHEN, SYDVKM. CDR3 DNA: TGTGCCAGCAGTTTTTCTAGTTACAGGTTGAACACTGAAGCTTTCTTT. It is translated as CASSFSSYRLNTEAFF.

The chain has TRBV10-2 and TRBJ1-6, with 8 nucleotides matching TRBD1. V lost 4 bases to trimming and J lost 9 bases; unmatched junction nucleotides: 5. Germline CDR1 WSHSY, CDR2 SAAADI. CDR3 length equals 14 residues. The CDR3 DNA follows: TGCGCCAGCAGTGGCCAGGGGGCGTCTTCACCCCTCCACTTT. The encoded protein is CASSGQGASSPLHF.

The CDR3 DNA is TGTGCCAACAGGAGCTCCTATAATTCACCCCTCCACTTT. Its protein product is CANRSSYNSPLHF. The rearrangement links TRBV28 to TRBJ1-6, with D tentatively TRBD1 (5 bases). Looked up from germline, CDR1 is MDHEN and CDR2 is SYDVKM. This CDR3 region has 13 residues. The V gene lost 10 bases and the J gene lost 0 bases, with 7 bases spanning the gap.

This clone was seen only once. The gene calls are TRBV19 and TRBJ1-1; 7 bases are a match to TRBD1. J lost 3 bases, V lost 5 bases, and 3 bases had no gene match. The CDR3 has 13 amino acids. Germline V gene sequence: CDR1 LNHDA, CDR2 SQIVND (reference sequence). CDR3 sequence (DNA): TGTGCCAGTAGTGCGACAGGGTACACTGAAGCTTTCTTT. Translation: CASSATGYTEAFF.

The DNA for the CDR3 is TGTGCCAGCAGTTCTCCCCGCGGTATTGACACTGAAGCTTTCTTT. This sequence encodes CASSSPRGIDTEAFF. The chain joins TRBV28 to TRBJ1-1, with D uncertain. V was cut by 4 bases and J by 3 bases, with 15 bases left in between. The germline V gene has CDR1 MDHEN and CDR2 SYDVKM. This CDR3 comprises 15 residues.

The chain joins TRBV6-6 to TRBJ1-1; perhaps TRBD1 as D (5 bases). CDR3 size: 16 residues. V was shortened by 5 bases and J by 5 bases, with 21 bases between the two germline ends. Germline CDR1 MNHNY, CDR2 SVGAGI (reference sequence). CDR3 DNA: TGTGCCAGCAGTCCTCTCTCCACAGGCCTTGGAACTGAAGCTTTCTTT. Amino acid sequence: CASSPLSTGLGTEAFF.

The rearrangement links TRBV27 to TRBJ2-3, with D perhaps matching TRBD2 (5 bases). With 3 bases removed from V and 1 base from J, the gap between germline ends came to 11 bases. The CDR3 runs 15 residues. The germline V gene encodes CDR1 MNHEY and CDR2 SMNVEV (reference sequence). The CDR3 DNA reads as TGTGCCAGCAGTTTGGGGAGTCTCGGCACAGATACGCAGTATTTT. It translates to CASSLGSLGTDTQYF.

This clone was picked up one time. The gene calls are TRBV4-1 and TRBJ2-7, with 10 bases matching TRBD2. The CDR3 has 15 amino acids. Germline values: CDR1 MGHRA, CDR2 YSYEKL. Trimming removed 6 bases from V and 0 bases from J; junction bases left unmatched: 5. The CDR3 spells CASRVAGGSSYEQYF. The CDR3 DNA reads as TGCGCCAGCAGAGTAGCGGGGGGCAGCTCCTACGAGCAGTACTTC.

This chain links TRBV19 with TRBJ2-1; TRBD2 might be the D (7 bases). Germline values: CDR1 LNHDA, CDR2 SQIVND (reference sequence). The V gene lost 10 bases and the J gene lost 7 bases, with 20 bases spanning the gap. The CDR3 totals 14 residues. In nucleotides, the CDR3 is TGTGCCACCACCAAGGGGGGGTTGGGGAATGAGCAGTTCTTC. This gives the protein CATTKGGLGNEQFF. Based on the CDR3 plus reference TRBV19 and TRBJ2-1, the full variable domain is DGGITQSPKYLFRKEGQNVTLSCEQNLNHDAMYWYRQDPGQGLRLIYYSQIVNDFQKGDIAEGYSVSREKKESFPLTVTSAQKNPTAFYLCATTKGGLGNEQFFGPGTRLTVL.

V and J are TRBV28 and TRBJ1-4; D might be TRBD1 (6 bases). The CDR3 is 15 residues long. The ends were cut back, 3 bases at V and 2 bases at J, with 10 bases in the middle. Per the germline V gene, CDR1 is MDHEN and CDR2 is SYDVKM. The CDR3 coding sequence is TGTGCCAGCAGTTTCGGACAGCATACTAATGAAAAACTGTTTTTT. This encodes CASSFGQHTNEKLFF.

The chain links TRBV7-2 to TRBJ2-7, with D perhaps matching TRBD1 (5 bases). Germline V CDR1 and CDR2: SGHTA, FQGNSA. This CDR3 is built from 15 residues. The V and J ends lost 4 bases and 6 bases respectively, with 19 bases between them. This CDR3 is CASSSRAQGAAEQYF. The CDR3 DNA reads TGTGCCAGCAGCTCCCGGGCCCAAGGGGCCGCCGAGCAGTACTTC.

In nucleotides, the CDR3 is TGTGCCAGCAGCTCCACAGGGGTATACGAGAACACTGAAGCTTTCTTT. Protein: CASSSTGVYENTEAFF. The chain couples TRBV5-6 to TRBJ1-1, with 7 nucleotides matching TRBD1. Per germline, CDR1 SGHDT and CDR2 YYEEEE. V gave up 3 bases and J gave up 1 base; unmatched junction bases: 9. There are 16 residues in the CDR3.

This chain connects TRBV5-1 to TRBJ2-4; TRBD1 aligns across 7 bases. The germline gives CDR1 SGHRS, CDR2 YFSETQ. After removal of 4 bases from V and 6 bases from J, the junction contained 19 bases not matched to a gene. The CDR3 has 18 residues. CDR3 region: CASSVGQKLTGSGNIQYF. CDR3 nucleotide sequence: TGCGCCAGCAGCGTAGGACAGAAACTGACAGGGTCGGGAAACATTCAGTACTTC.

This clone was seen once. This sequence joins TRBV7-9 and TRBJ2-3, with 11 nucleotides matching TRBD2. V lost 5 bases to trimming and J lost 5 bases; unmatched junction nucleotides: 6. The CDR3 is 15 residues long. CDR1 SEHNR and CDR2 FQNEAQ come from the germline V gene (reference sequence). The CDR3 is CASSPLLAGVDTQYF. The CDR3 region has the DNA TGTGCCAGCAGCCCACTACTAGCGGGGGTAGATACGCAGTATTTT. The complete variable domain, with remaining parts taken from reference TRBV7-9 and TRBJ2-3, reads DTGVSQNPRHKITKRGQNVTFRCDPISEHNRLYWYRQTLGQGPEFLTYFQNEAQLEKSRLLSDRFSAERPKGSFSTLEIQRTEQGDSAMYLCASSPLLAGVDTQYFGPGTRLTVL.

This sequence joins TRBV5-4 and TRBJ2-1, with 7 bases lining up with TRBD2. The V gene end was trimmed by 3 bases and the J gene end by 8 bases; junction bases not matched to a gene: 17. CDR1 is SGHNT and CDR2 is YYREEE in the germline V gene (reference sequence). The CDR3 consists of 17 residues. CDR3 in DNA: TGTGCCAGCAGCTCAACCCTCTTACAGCGGGGAATCCATGAGCAGTTCTTC. This codes for CASSSTLLQRGIHEQFF.

The chain links TRBV6-6 to TRBJ2-7; 8 bases fit TRBD2. V gave up 5 bases and J gave up 2 bases; unmatched junction bases: 8. The CDR3 has 15 amino acids. Germline CDR1 MNHNY, CDR2 SVGAGI (reference sequence). CDR3 sequence reads: CASSTLGGRPYEQYF. CDR3 DNA: TGTGCCAGCAGTACCCTGGGCGGGAGGCCCTACGAGCAGTACTTC.